This passage covers 10 T cell receptor beta chains from one sample sequenced in a study of shared clonotypes between healthy human individuals. Sequencing used immunoSEQ multiplex PCR; TCRdb keeps in-frame clones, though not all of them. Here the sample spans under 150,000 clones, around 71% being singletons. Sequencing was carried out using memory CD8+ T cells sorted from blood. The subset denotes: CD45RO+ cells pooled with CCR7-negative TemRA cells. The source is a woman in her twenties or thirties in good health.

V is TRBV7-9 and J is TRBJ1-2, with D uncertain. CDR3 length: 14 residues. Germline V gene data show CDR1 as SEHNR and CDR2 as FQNEAQ (reference sequence). V was clipped by 5 bases and J by 5 bases, with 15 bases between them. The chain's CDR3 is CASSPADKPYGYTF. The CDR3 DNA reads as TGTGCCAGCAGCCCAGCGGATAAGCCTTATGGCTACACCTTC.

J is TRBJ2-7 and V is TRBV27, with 10 nucleotides matching TRBD1. The germline V gene has CDR1 MNHEY and CDR2 SMNVEV (reference sequence). The CDR3 totals 16 residues. Losses at the gene ends were 5 bases for V and 4 bases for J; bases not matched to a gene: 11. DNA of the CDR3: TGTGCCAGCAGTACACCCCCGGGACAGGGGATGTACGAGCAGTACTTC. Its protein is CASSTPPGQGMYEQYF.

This clone was detected a few times. The DNA of the CDR3 is TGTGCCAGCAGTATAGGAAGCTCCTACGAGCAGTACTTC. Encoded protein: CASSIGSSYEQYF. The rearrangement uses TRBV27 and TRBJ2-7, with no clear D. The CDR3 extends over 13 amino acids. V lost 5 bases to trimming and J lost 0 bases, with 8 bases between them. Per the germline V gene, CDR1 is MNHEY and CDR2 is SMNVEV (reference sequence).

The DNA of the CDR3 is TGTGCCAGCAGTTACCTACTAGCGGCAGCCTCTGAAGAGCAGTACTTC. Protein product: CASSYLLAAASEEQYF. The gene calls are TRBV27 and TRBJ2-7, with 8 nucleotides matching TRBD2. The CDR3 is 16 residues long. After removal of 4 bases from V and 7 bases from J, the junction contained 15 bases not matched to a gene. The germline V gene encodes CDR1 MNHEY and CDR2 SMNVEV (reference sequence).

This chain joins TRBV4-1 and TRBJ2-2; D gene unclear. Germline loops: CDR1 MGHRA, CDR2 YSYEKL. V lost 2 bases, J lost 4 bases, and 11 bases lay in between. The CDR3 is 15 amino acids. The CDR3 coding sequence is TGCGCCAGCAGCCAAACACAGTGGGCCACCGGGGAGCTGTTTTTT. This encodes CASSQTQWATGELFF.

The chain's CDR3 is CASSIIHGLGIYEQYF. The CDR3 nucleotides read TGTGCCAGCAGTATAATCCACGGACTAGGGATCTACGAGCAGTACTTC. The V call is TRBV27, the J call TRBJ2-7, with 7 positions matching TRBD2. The CDR3 spans 16 residues. The J segment lost 3 bases and the V segment lost 5 bases, leaving 13 bases of the junction unmatched. CDR1 and CDR2 (germline): MNHEY, SMNVEV (reference sequence).

The chain employs TRBV6-1 and TRBJ1-1; tentatively, D is TRBD1 (5 bases). The CDR3 loop spans 14 amino acids. Trimming shortened V by 6 bases and J by 4 bases, and 15 bases separated the two germline ends. In germline, CDR1 is MNHNS, CDR2 SASEGT. CDR3 bases: TGTGCCAGCAGGGTAGGGGCGCGTATCACTGAAGCTTTCTTT. This encodes CASRVGARITEAFF.

The gene calls are TRBV10-1 and TRBJ1-2; 7 positions match TRBD1. The CDR3 contains 15 residues. V lost 4 bases and J lost 3; bases outside the gene matches: 8. Germline CDR1 WNHNN, CDR2 SYGVQD (reference sequence). The CDR3 protein is CASSVKGAVDYGYTF. As DNA, the CDR3 is TGCGCCAGCAGTGTTAAGGGGGCGGTCGACTATGGCTACACCTTC.

The rearrangement links TRBV30 to TRBJ2-1; D gene uncertain. CDR1 and CDR2 (germline): GTSNPN, SVGIG (reference sequence). V lost 3 bases and J lost 4, with 10 bases in between. The CDR3 is 13 amino acids. CDR3 nucleotides: TGTGCCTGGAGAAACGGAACTTACAATGAGCAGTTCTTC. It codes for CAWRNGTYNEQFF.

The chain uses TRBV7-9 and TRBJ2-5, with 11 bases lining up with TRBD2. The CDR3 loop spans 14 amino acids. Trimming at V came to 3 bases and at J to 3 bases, leaving 0 bases not matched to a gene. CDR1 and CDR2 from the germline V gene are SEHNR and FQNEAQ (reference sequence). CDR3 DNA sequence: TGTGCCAGCAGCTTGGGACTAGCGGAAGAGACCCAGTACTTC. Its translation is CASSLGLAEETQYF.